The TCR beta chain under discussion was sequenced for a study of naive and memory T cell subsets. Regarding the study as a whole: Between naive and memory subsets, TCR abundance power law exponents differed. Over 95% of naive TCR sequences appeared only once after error correction, unlike memory subsets.

Both TRBC1 and TRBC2 were covered by a beta constant-region primer of two equimolar oligonucleotides. The ligated cDNA underwent four PCR rounds using SP2 and nested alpha and beta constant-region primers. An oligonucleotide with the SP2 primer and a 12-nucleotide UMI was ligated to the cDNA 3' end. TCRdb reanalysed the UMI-ligation and nested PCR reads using MiXCR and keeps one entry per CDR3 protein. The repertoire has tens of thousands of distinct CDR3 sequences, about a fifth of them found once; the top ten carry approximately 3.6%. CD8 T cells were positively selected from what remained after CD4 positive selection. Relative to its sample, this clonotype is medium-sized. Antigen unknown. The germline CDR1 and CDR2 sequences are MNHEY and SVGAGI. The CDR3 sequence is 18 residues long. V dropped 3 bases and J dropped 6; count of bases not matched to a gene: 17.

This TCR came from a human donor in good health. Sample: effector memory CD4+ T cells from blood. Subset specified: effector memory, CD45RA- CD27-. J is TRBJ1-1 and V is TRBV6-5, with 9 bases lining up with TRBD1. The CDR3 reads CASSYEYRDRDPGAEAFF. CDR3 sequence (DNA): TGTGCCAGCAGTTATGAATACCGGGACAGGGATCCGGGAGCTGAAGCTTTCTTT.